One and the same sample provided the 12 T cell receptor beta chains below, sequenced in a study of radiation and T cells in renal cell carcinoma (dated by TCRdb to about 2020). Libraries were built with the immunoSEQ multiplex PCR assay. TCRdb obtained this table from immuneACCESS and retained in-frame rearrangements with V and J assigned. These tables miss some clones; where compared with another copy, unresolved V genes account for less than half of the shortfall, and the remainder is unexplained. This sample has approximately 150,000 clones in its table, and approximately 86% of those were observed once. Jointly, the top ten make up roughly 17% of the sample. What this sample's time point label stands for: blood 4 weeks post-SBRT, at nephrectomy. The sample's treatment or condition, from its label and the paper: 15 Gy SBRT to primary tumor, nephrectomy 4 weeks later. The sample consisted of blood, taken from a patient whose treatment included radiotherapy and nephrectomy. The receptors were gathered from a woman between 45 and 65 years old with renal cell carcinoma.

This clone has more than one count but fewer than ten. This rearrangement joins TRBV7-3 to TRBJ2-3; 7 positions agree with TRBD1. V dropped 1 base and J dropped 6; count of bases not matched to a gene: 4. The CDR3 length is 14 residues. CDR1 SGHTA and CDR2 FQGTGA come from the germline V gene. CDR3 DNA: TGTGCCAGCAGCTTAAGTTCGACAGGGGATACGCAGTATTTT. Protein sequence: CASSLSSTGDTQYF.

The J gene is TRBJ2-7, the V gene TRBV18, with no clear D. The CDR3 covers 13 residues. V lost 3 bases and J lost 5, with 11 bases in between. From germline, CDR1 is KGHSH and CDR2 LQKENI. The CDR3 here is CASSPSLIHEQYF. The CDR3 DNA sequence: TGTGCCAGCTCACCGTCCTTGATCCACGAGCAGTACTTC.

This chain links TRBV5-8 with TRBJ2-1; perhaps TRBD1 as D (6 bases). The CDR3 is made up of 12 amino acids. Trimming took off 2 bases at V and 15 bases at J, with 15 bases between the two ends. Per the germline V gene, CDR1 is SGHTS and CDR2 is YDEGEE. The CDR3 sequence: CASSLIQGQPFF. The CDR3 DNA is TGTGCCAGCAGCTTAATTCAGGGACAACCGTTCTTC.

The J gene is TRBJ1-5, the V gene TRBV28; D is unresolved. The V gene's germline CDR1 is MDHEN and CDR2 SYDVKM. This CDR3 comprises 13 residues. Deletions cut 8 bases from V and 11 bases from J, with 19 bases between. The CDR3 DNA is TGTGCCAGCCTTGTCCCGGGTATCGTGGCCCAGCATTTT. It specifies CASLVPGIVAQHF. The variable domain in full, with the rest retrieved from reference TRBV28 and TRBJ1-5, is DVKVTQSSRYLVKRTGEKVFLECVQDMDHENMFWYRQDPGLGLRLIYFSYDVKMKEKGDIPEGYSVSREKKERFSLILESASTNQTSMYLCASLVPGIVAQHFGDGTRLSIL.

The V call is TRBV5-4, the J call TRBJ1-1; the D is unclear. Trimming removed 2 bases from V and 3 bases from J, with 5 bases in between. Germline lookup yields CDR1 SGHNT and CDR2 YYREEE (reference sequence). This CDR3 contains 12 residues. The CDR3 DNA reads TGTGCCAGCAGCTTAAGTGACACTGAAGCTTTCTTT. Translation: CASSLSDTEAFF. Together with reference TRBV5-4 and TRBJ1-1, the CDR3 gives the full variable domain: ETGVTQSPTHLIKTRGQQVTLRCSSQSGHNTVSWYQQALGQGPQFIFQYYREEENGRGNFPPRFSGLQFPNYSSELNVNALELDDSALYLCASSLSDTEAFFGQGTRLTVV.

The chain uses TRBV19 and TRBJ1-5; TRBD1 agrees at 7 bases. The CDR3 runs 14 residues. The germline CDR1 and CDR2 sequences are LNHDA and SQIVND (reference sequence). Trimming took 6 bases from V and 1 from J; bases not matched to a gene: 3. In nucleotides, the CDR3 is TGTGCCAGTAGCCCGGACAGGAGCAATCAGCCCCAGCATTTT. Its protein is CASSPDRSNQPQHF.

The V and J genes are TRBV5-5 and TRBJ2-7; weak D call: TRBD1 (5 bases). The CDR3 is 14 residues long. Trimming removed 0 bases at V and 4 bases at J, with 11 bases between. Germline values: CDR1 SGHKS, CDR2 YYEKEE (reference sequence). CDR3 DNA: TGTGCCAGCAGCTTGGTACAGGAACCTTACGAGCAGTACTTC. This encodes CASSLVQEPYEQYF.

This chain joins TRBV5-1 and TRBJ2-7; D call uncertain. The CDR3 consists of 14 residues. V lost 0 bases, J lost 2 bases, and 9 bases lay in between. The germline V gene encodes CDR1 SGHRS and CDR2 YFSETQ. The CDR3 loop is CASSLAGSPYEQYF. CDR3 DNA: TGCGCCAGCAGCTTGGCGGGTTCCCCCTACGAGCAGTACTTC. Full variable domain (outside the CDR3, taken from reference TRBV5-1 and TRBJ2-7): KAGVTQTPRYLIKTRGQQVTLSCSPISGHRSVSWYQQTPGQGLQFLFEYFSETQRNKGNFPGRFSGRQFSNSRSEMNVSTLELGDSALYLCASSLAGSPYEQYFGPGTRLTVT.

The gene calls are TRBV2 and TRBJ1-1; TRBD1 is a possible D gene (5 bases). With 2 bases removed from V and 8 bases from J, the gap between germline ends came to 12 bases. CDR3 size: 13 residues. CDR1 is SNHLY and CDR2 is FYNNEI in the germline V gene. CDR3 in DNA: TGTGCCAGCAGTGAAAACTGGGGCCGGGAAGCTTTCTTT. Translation gives CASSENWGREAFF.

The rearrangement uses TRBV7-2 and TRBJ1-2; weak D call: TRBD1 (5 bases). CDR1 is SGHTA and CDR2 is FQGNSA in the germline V gene. V was shortened by 5 bases and J by 4 bases, with 20 bases between the two germline ends. This CDR3 has 16 residues. CDR3 region: CASSTQGKDIAYGYTF. CDR3 DNA: TGTGCCAGCAGCACTCAGGGAAAGGACATAGCCTATGGCTACACCTTC.

The genes are TRBV5-6 and TRBJ1-2; TRBD1 is a possible D gene (6 bases). The V gene's germline CDR1 is SGHDT and CDR2 YYEEEE. V was cut by 4 bases and J by 0 bases, with 13 bases left in between. CDR3 length equals 15 residues. CDR3: CASSPQGRPNYGYTF. The CDR3 DNA is TGTGCCAGCAGCCCCCAGGGGCGACCTAACTATGGCTACACCTTC. The variable domain in full, with the rest retrieved from reference TRBV5-6 and TRBJ1-2, is DAGVTQSPTHLIKTRGQQVTLRCSPKSGHDTVSWYQQALGQGPQFIFQYYEEEERQRGNFPDRFSGHQFPNYSSELNVNALLLGDSALYLCASSPQGRPNYGYTFGSGTRLTVV.

The genes are TRBV11-2 and TRBJ1-1, with D perhaps matching TRBD1 (5 bases). Germline CDR1 is SGHAT and CDR2 is FQNNGV. V was shortened by 5 bases and J by 5 bases, with 12 bases between the two germline ends. The CDR3 is 13 amino acids. For the CDR3, the DNA is TGTGCCAGCAGCGGTCAGGGAAAAACTGAAGCTTTCTTT. It is translated as CASSGQGKTEAFF.